This TCR beta chain was captured in a study of Ad26.COV2.S vaccination and SARS-CoV-2 variants (TCRdb year 2021). Study-level background: Donors in the vaccine arm were drawn from COV1001, a phase I-IIa trial of Ad26.COV2.S in healthy adults that was multicentre, randomized, double-blind and placebo-controlled. Ad26.COV2.S was administered intramuscularly at 5 x 10^10 or 1 x 10^11 viral particles, either as a single shot or as two shots given 56 days apart. Trial participants were randomized into five groups of five, in which low-dose or high-dose Ad26.COV2.S was given once or twice, or placebo was given on both occasions. Investigators remained blinded to trial group allocation during experiments and outcome assessment. The TCR-sequenced set comprised around 30 samples: some 19 Ad26.COV2.S vaccine recipients, 5 placebo recipients and 8 SARS-CoV-2 convalescent individuals. The specificity and breadth of SARS-CoV-2-reactive T cell receptors after Ad26.COV2.S vaccination were assessed by TCRbeta repertoire sequencing.

The research as a whole found: After vaccination, substantial breadth of spike-specific CD8+ and CD4+ T cell responses was reported. It was noted by the authors that total T cell responses may have been underestimated by the TCR breadth and depth analyses. Compared with placebo recipients, Ad26.COV2.S recipients showed higher spike-specific TCR breadth (P = 0.0014). Vaccine and placebo recipients had comparable non-spike TCR breadth, which fits with the vaccine containing only spike. The study was not powered to compare responses between vaccine doses or regimens.

The immunoSEQ Assay was used to sequence TCRbeta CDR3 regions. After extraction, genomic DNA underwent amplification by bias-controlled multiplex PCR, followed by high-throughput sequencing. The authors' pipeline ran thus. To quantify the absolute abundance of every unique TCRbeta CDR3 region, sequences were collapsed and filtered. Usable DNA was measured by amplifying reference genes present in all nucleated cells, and TCRbeta template counts were normalized to that usable DNA to estimate T cell fraction. Repertoire TCRs were annotated as SARS-CoV-2-specific by exact matching of V gene, CDR3 amino acid sequence and J gene to a known reactive TCR set. The reference SARS-CoV-2 TCR set came from MIRA and was filtered for enrichment in COVID-19-positive ImmuneCODE repertoires, removing public or cross-reactive TCRs. Drawing on the MIRA antigens, annotated TCRs were analysed further at the level of specific ORF or position within ORF. Depth was the summed frequency of annotated unique rearrangements, while breadth was defined as annotated unique rearrangements over total unique productive rearrangements. Two-sided Wilcoxon rank-sum tests were used to compare TCR breadth between groups. TCRdb limited this immuneACCESS table to in-frame rearrangements with V and J called. A share of clones is missing; checked studies link under half to unresolved V genes, and the rest is unexplained. V and J calls and clone size come straight from that table; D and trimming were deduced from the DNA. Recorded for this sample are 500,000 or so clones; 70% to 90% of them occurred a single time. Of the sample, more than 10% falls within the top ten clones.

In the paper's terms, the treatment or condition label means: over 15 received Ad26.COV2.S at low or high dose, single or two shots; about 5 received placebo; per-sample allocation not given. For vaccine and placebo recipients, repertoires were sequenced using samples collected on day 63 after the first injection. In Cohort 1b, about two dozen adults aged 18-55 years were enrolled at a single site in Boston, USA, between 29 July and 7 August 2020. As a vaccine, Ad26.COV2.S was a replication-incompetent adenovirus type 26 vector that expressed a prefusion-stabilized SARS-CoV-2 spike protein derived from the original Wuhan strain. Points on this clone: This clone's antigen is unknown. The record has no base qualities; no much larger clone is one base away.

The material sequenced was peripheral blood, taken in a trial of Ad26.COV2.S vaccine versus placebo. The receptor was derived from a person aged 18-60 years who received the Ad26.COV2.S COVID-19 vaccine or a placebo.

The DNA is as follows: TGTGCCAGCGGAGTCCCGACGGGCTACGAGCAGTACTTC. This encodes CASGVPTGYEQYF. The V and J genes are TRBV12-3 or TRBV12-4 and TRBJ2-7, with the D gene not confidently named. Trimming removed 8 bases from V and 3 bases from J, leaving 14 bases between the germline ends. Inclusive of the bounding cysteine and phenylalanine, the CDR3 is 13 residues long. Just CDR3 DNA is preserved here, 39 bases in frame from base 1.